This is a list of T cell receptor beta chains from one sample in a study of control samples from healthy donors and cancer patients. Repertoires were generated with immunoSEQ multiplex PCR, while TCRdb's copy carries only in-frame clones and drops some. The table includes about 190,000 clones, approximately 91% detected once. The material sequenced was blood. The origin of the receptors is a man between 25 and 39 years old in good health. CDR3s include the opening cysteine and the closing phenylalanine or tryptophan. The D gene is left open where the match is weak. Some rows have no size entry. The others give once, few or many, or a class for an expanded clone.

DNA	CDR3	size	D	V	J
TGCGCCAGCAGCCCCGTAGGACAGGTTACCTATGGCTACACCTTC	CASSPVGQVTYGYTF	NA	TRBD1	TRBV4-1	TRBJ1-2
TGTGCCAGCAGCTTAGGGGGACAGGCGGGTGGCTACACCTTC	CASSLGGQAGGYTF	NA	TRBD1	TRBV11-2	TRBJ1-2
TGTGCCAGCAGCCGAGACCCGGCCCCGTACGAGCAGTACTTC	CASSRDPAPYEQYF	NA	NA	TRBV9	TRBJ2-7
TGTGCCAGCAGTCGGGGGGCTGGAGGCAATCAGCCCCAGCATTTT	CASSRGAGGNQPQHF	once	NA	TRBV6-5	TRBJ1-5
TGTGCCTGGAGTCTAGAGGGAATCTACACCTTC	CAWSLEGIYTF	NA	NA	TRBV30	TRBJ1-2
TGTGCCAGTAGTATTCGACTAGCGATAGTTGATACGCAGTATTTT	CASSIRLAIVDTQYF	NA	TRBD2	TRBV19	TRBJ2-3
TGTGCCAGCTGCTTGGGACAGGTCTCACTAACCGGGGAGCTGTTTTTT	CASCLGQVSLTGELFF	NA	TRBD1	TRBV5-6	TRBJ2-2
TGTGCCAGCAGTGATGGGACATTCGGCGAGCAGTACTTC	CASSDGTFGEQYF	NA	NA	TRBV6-1	TRBJ2-7
TGTGCCAGCAGCTCCCTCGACAGGGCGGGTGAGCAGTTCTTC	CASSSLDRAGEQFF	NA	TRBD1	TRBV9	TRBJ2-1
TGTGCCAGTAGTGCAGGGTCGAACACTGAAGCTTTCTTT	CASSAGSNTEAFF	NA	NA	TRBV19	TRBJ1-1
TGTGCCAGCAGCTTGGGTGGCCTAGCGGATAATGAGCAGTTCTTC	CASSLGGLADNEQFF	NA	TRBD2	TRBV5-4	TRBJ2-1
TGTGCCAGCAGGCGGCAGGGGGCGACTAATGAAAAACTGTTTTTT	CASRRQGATNEKLFF	NA	TRBD1	TRBV6-5	TRBJ1-4
TGCGCCAGCAGCCAACCCACTAGCGGGGGGGCCTACGAGCAGTACTTC	CASSQPTSGGAYEQYF	NA	TRBD2	TRBV10-2	TRBJ2-7
TGTGCCAGCAGGGCCGAAGACAGCGGAGCCACCATATATTTT	CASRAEDSGATIYF	NA	NA	TRBV25-1	TRBJ1-3
TGTGCCAGCAGCTTAGATAGGGGGAACTATGGCTACACCTTC	CASSLDRGNYGYTF	NA	NA	TRBV11-2	TRBJ1-2
TGTGCCAGCAGCTTAGGACCGTCAAACTACGAGCAGTACTTC	CASSLGPSNYEQYF	NA	NA	TRBV7-2	TRBJ2-7
TGTGCCAGCAGCGTAGAATGGGGGGCCGACTACAATGAGCAGTTCTTC	CASSVEWGADYNEQFF	NA	NA	TRBV9	TRBJ2-1
TGTGCCAGCGCCACCCTTTCGACAGGGGAGGGGGACACTGAAGCTTTCTTT	CASATLSTGEGDTEAFF	NA	TRBD1	TRBV18	TRBJ1-1
TGTGCCAGCAGCTTAACAGCCTCGGGGTATCAGCCCCAGCATTTT	CASSLTASGYQPQHF	few	NA	TRBV7-9	TRBJ1-5
TGTGCCAGCAGATCCTCCGGGACAACCTTTAAAAACATTCAGTACTTC	CASRSSGTTFKNIQYF	NA	NA	TRBV27	TRBJ2-4
TGCGCCAGCAGCCAAGATCCCGTAAATCAGCCCCAGCATTTT	CASSQDPVNQPQHF	NA	NA	TRBV4-1	TRBJ1-5
TGTGCCAGCAGCCAACGCGCGGGGGTAAACACCGGGGAGCTGTTTTTT	CASSQRAGVNTGELFF	NA	TRBD2	TRBV14	TRBJ2-2
TGTGCCAGCAGCTTAGCCGGGCCCCAGCATTTT	CASSLAGPQHF	NA	NA	TRBV7-9	TRBJ1-5
TGTGCCAGTGATAGGGGGCCGGGGGAGCTGTTTTTT	CASDRGPGELFF	NA	TRBD1	TRBV19	TRBJ2-2
TGTGCCAGTAGTGACAGGGGTCAAGGCAATCAGCCCCAGCATTTT	CASSDRGQGNQPQHF	NA	TRBD1	TRBV19	TRBJ1-5
TGTGCCAGCAGCCGCCGGGACGGTAATGAAAAACTGTTTTTT	CASSRRDGNEKLFF	once	NA	TRBV3-1/TRBV3-2	TRBJ1-4
TGTGCCAGCAGCCCCTGGGTCGGGGAGCTGTTTTTT	CASSPWVGELFF	NA	NA	TRBV11-2	TRBJ2-2
TGTGCCAGCAGCTTAAGGAATGACTATGGCTACACCTTC	CASSLRNDYGYTF	NA	NA	TRBV7-6	TRBJ1-2
TGCGCCAGCAATGACGGGGGGCTAGAGAATTCACCCCTCCACTTT	CASNDGGLENSPLHF	NA	NA	TRBV5-1	TRBJ1-6
TGTGCCAGCAGCCGACTAGCGGGGGGGCCAGATACGCAGTATTTT	CASSRLAGGPDTQYF	NA	TRBD2	TRBV2	TRBJ2-3
TGTGCCAGCAGCCAATATGTATTCACCTCTGGAAACACCATATATTTT	CASSQYVFTSGNTIYF	NA	NA	TRBV14	TRBJ1-3
TGTGCCAGCACATTAACCGATGAGCAGTTCTTC	CASTLTDEQFF	NA	NA	TRBV6-5	TRBJ2-1
TGTGCCAGTAGTATCCATGGGACTAATGAAAAACTGTTTTTT	CASSIHGTNEKLFF	many	NA	TRBV19	TRBJ1-4
TGTGCCAGCAGCCAAGAGGGGCCCGACAGGATCTCCTACAATGAGCAGTTCTTC	CASSQEGPDRISYNEQFF	NA	NA	TRBV14	TRBJ2-1
TGTGCCACCAGCAGTGATGCCAGGGTTTATTCACCCCTCCACTTT	CATSSDARVYSPLHF	NA	NA	TRBV15	TRBJ1-6
TGTGCCAGCAGCCTAGACGGGGAAGGATCACCCCTCCACTTT	CASSLDGEGSPLHF	NA	NA	TRBV9	TRBJ1-6
TGTGCCAGCAGTGATCTAAACAGGGGGGCGATCGTGAGGTTGGTTGAGGCTTTCTTT	CASSDLNRGAIVRLVEAFF	NA	TRBD1	TRBV2	TRBJ1-1
TGTGCCAGCTCACCACAAAAGGACAGGGTCTATGGCTACACCTTC	CASSPQKDRVYGYTF	NA	TRBD1	TRBV18	TRBJ1-2
TGCGCCAGCAGCTTGAACGGGCCGGGGGCGATTCTTAGCTCTGGAAACACCATATATTTT	CASSLNGPGAILSSGNTIYF	NA	NA	TRBV5-1	TRBJ1-3
TGTGCCAGCAGTTCACCAAATTTGCCCCAGCATTTT	CASSSPNLPQHF	NA	NA	TRBV12-3/TRBV12-4	TRBJ1-5
TGTGCCAGCAGGGGGGGGGCCCACGAGCAGTACTTC	CASRGGAHEQYF	NA	NA	TRBV11-2	TRBJ2-7
TGTGCCAGCAGCGCTCGGGACAGTAATTCACCCCTCCACTTT	CASSARDSNSPLHF	NA	TRBD1	TRBV3-1/TRBV3-2	TRBJ1-6
TGTGCCAGCAGCCAAGAGGGACTAGCGGGGGTTGGGGCCAACGTCCTGACTTTC	CASSQEGLAGVGANVLTF	NA	TRBD2	TRBV3-1/TRBV3-2	TRBJ2-6
TGTGCCAGCAGCCTGACACCCTTAGGATCACCCCTCCACTTT	CASSLTPLGSPLHF	NA	NA	TRBV27	TRBJ1-6
TGCGCCAGCAGCTTGGCCGGCAGGGCCTACGAGCAGTACTTC	CASSLAGRAYEQYF	NA	NA	TRBV5-1	TRBJ2-7
TGTGCCAGCAAGGGGAGTGGACCCAATGAGCAGTTCTTC	CASKGSGPNEQFF	NA	NA	TRBV12-3/TRBV12-4	TRBJ2-1
TGTGCCAGCAGTGAGTTCGTAGGGGCGGCAGGTACTAATGAAAAACTGTTTTTT	CASSEFVGAAGTNEKLFF	NA	NA	TRBV6-1	TRBJ1-4
TGTGCCAGCAGTGAAAGTGTCGACAGGGTCTTGTGGGCTTTCTTT	CASSESVDRVLWAFF	NA	TRBD1	TRBV6-1	TRBJ1-1
TGTGCCAGCTCACCAGTTGGCAGGACGAGCACTGAAGCTTTCTTT	CASSPVGRTSTEAFF	NA	NA	TRBV18	TRBJ1-1
TGCGCCAGCAGCTTACAACTAGGAACAGATACGCAGTATTTT	CASSLQLGTDTQYF	NA	NA	TRBV5-1	TRBJ2-3
TGTGCCAGCAGTTACTGGGGTAATAGCAATCAGCCCCAGCATTTT	CASSYWGNSNQPQHF	NA	NA	TRBV6-6	TRBJ1-5
TGCGCCAGCAGCCAATCACTAGCGGGGAGGCTTGATGAGCAGTTCTTC	CASSQSLAGRLDEQFF	NA	TRBD2	TRBV4-1	TRBJ2-1
TGTGCCAGCAGCCAAGCGGGCACCGGGGAGCTGTTTTTT	CASSQAGTGELFF	NA	NA	TRBV3-1/TRBV3-2	TRBJ2-2